The clone carrying this T cell receptor beta chain has a handful of counts. V lost 4 bases to trimming and J lost 4 bases, with 10 bases between them. This CDR3 region has 12 residues. CDR1 GTSNPN and CDR2 SVGIG come from the germline V gene (reference sequence). The data were taken from a study of T-cell memory formation after mild COVID-19. Background on the study: TCR clusters were mostly donor specific.

A 5'RACE reaction primed in the constant segment made cDNA libraries of TCR alpha and TCR beta, and these carried sample barcodes and UMIs. TCRdb re-analysed the 5' RACE reads in MiXCR, keeping a single row per CDR3 protein. The repertoire consists of about 400,000 distinct CDR3 sequences, with roughly 18% occurring once and the leading ten covering 20% to 25%. Sequencing was carried out using PBMCs or a T cell subset sorted from them (not recorded which). This chain joins TRBV30 and TRBJ1-1, with D uncertain. The sequence came from a man younger than 35 who had mild COVID-19 (a few samples of this study predate the infection). Cell type and time point are not known. The CDR3 sequence is CAWTWSGTEAFF. The CDR3 DNA sequence: TGTGCCTGGACATGGTCGGGCACTGAAGCTTTCTTT. The full variable domain, in which reference TRBV30 and TRBJ1-1 provide the parts outside the CDR3, is SQTIHQWPATLVQPVGSPLSLECTVEGTSNPNLYWYRQAAGRGLQLLFYSVGIGQISSEVPQNLSASRPQDRQFILSSKKLLLSDSGFYLCAWTWSGTEAFFGQGTRLTVV.